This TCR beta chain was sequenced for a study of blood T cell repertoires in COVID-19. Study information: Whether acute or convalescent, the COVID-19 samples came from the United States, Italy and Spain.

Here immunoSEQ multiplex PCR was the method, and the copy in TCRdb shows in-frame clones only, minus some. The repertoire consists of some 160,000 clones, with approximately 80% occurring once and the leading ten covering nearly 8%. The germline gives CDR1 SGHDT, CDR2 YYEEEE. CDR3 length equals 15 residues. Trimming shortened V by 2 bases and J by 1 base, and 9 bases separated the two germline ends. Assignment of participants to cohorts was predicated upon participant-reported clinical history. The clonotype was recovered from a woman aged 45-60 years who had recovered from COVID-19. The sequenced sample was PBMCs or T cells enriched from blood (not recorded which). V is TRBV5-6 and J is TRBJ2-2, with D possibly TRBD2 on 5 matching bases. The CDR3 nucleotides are TGTGCCAGCAGCTTAGGCGGGTTGAACACCGGGGAGCTGTTTTTT. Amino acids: CASSLGGLNTGELFF.